Below are 24 T cell receptor beta chains sequenced from a single sample in a study of spatial heterogeneity in lung cancer. Which antigens these TCRs recognize remains unknown. Whole-study results and caveats: Intratumoral expanded alpha and beta TCR counts were found to track tumor mutation counts.

Specified time point: sample taken at primary tumor resection. TCRdb ran MiXCR on the 5' RACE reads and lists one entry per CDR3 protein. The sample lists about 3,500 distinct CDR3 sequences, roughly 4.8% seen once, with more than 25% in the top ten. The specimen was lung tumor tissue, collected at surgery. These receptors all come from a female donor with early-stage non-small cell lung cancer.

The sample holds many counts of this clonotype. The chain is built from TRBV18 and TRBJ1-5, with a weak D call TRBD1 (5 bases). CDR3 length equals 15 residues. CDR1 and CDR2 from the germline V gene are KGHSH and LQKENI. With 6 bases removed from V and 6 bases from J, the gap between germline ends came to 18 bases. CDR3 sequence: CASSAQEGFGQPQHF. CDR3 DNA: TGTGCCAGCTCCGCTCAGGAGGGGTTCGGTCAGCCCCAGCATTTT.

In this sample, this clonotype is medium-sized. The CDR3 nucleotides are TGTGCCAGCAGCACCACAGATACGCAGTATTTT. Translating it yields CASSTTDTQYF. V is TRBV28 and J is TRBJ2-3; D ambiguous. The CDR3 is 11 amino acids. CDR1 is MDHEN, CDR2 SYDVKM, per germline. V lost 6 bases, J lost 2 bases, and 3 bases lay in between. Variable domain in full (rest from reference TRBV28 and TRBJ2-3): DVKVTQSSRYLVKRTGEKVFLECVQDMDHENMFWYRQDPGLGLRLIYFSYDVKMKEKGDIPEGYSVSREKKERFSLILESASTNQTSMYLCASSTTDTQYFGPGTRLTVL.

This clonotype is classed as medium-sized. The rearrangement links TRBV19 to TRBJ1-5; the match to TRBD1 covers 10 bases. Germline V gives CDR1 LNHDA, CDR2 SQIVND (reference sequence). With 7 bases clipped from V and 7 bases from J, the junction kept 10 bases outside the gene matches. The CDR3 contains 15 residues. The CDR3 spells CASKGVTGGVQPQHF. The CDR3 DNA reads as TGTGCCAGTAAGGGGGTGACAGGGGGCGTCCAGCCCCAGCATTTT.

By share, this clonotype ranks as medium-sized. This rearrangement joins TRBV14 to TRBJ2-2; a weak D match, TRBD1 (5 bases). The CDR3 length is 15 residues. CDR1 and CDR2 from the germline V gene are SGHDN and FVKESK. V shed 1 base and J shed 3 bases, with 9 bases lying between them. CDR3 region: CASSQVDSYTGELFF. CDR3 coding DNA: TGTGCCAGCAGCCAAGTCGACAGCTACACCGGGGAGCTGTTTTTT.

This clonotype was recorded a few times. The CDR3, as DNA: TGTGCCAGCAGTTTCTCCCCGATCGGGGGGACCCAGTACTTC. As protein: CASSFSPIGGTQYF. The chain couples TRBV27 to TRBJ2-5; D perhaps matches TRBD2 (6 bases). CDR3 length: 14 amino acids. Per the germline V gene, CDR1 is MNHEY and CDR2 is SMNVEV (reference sequence). Trimming left V 3 bases short and J 7 bases short, with 15 bases between.

By frequency in the sample, this clonotype is medium-sized (0.01 to 0.1%). CDR3 nucleotides: TGTGCCAGCAGTCAGGGGACCTACGAGCAGTACGTC. Amino acids: CASSQGTYEQYV. The chain combines TRBV6-6 with TRBJ2-7, with D perhaps matching TRBD1 (6 bases). Germline CDR1 is MNHNY and CDR2 is SVGAGI (reference sequence). The CDR3 covers 12 residues. Trimming left V 5 bases short and J 2 bases short, with 7 bases between.

This clonotype was counted only a few times. The chain recombines TRBV6-1 with TRBJ1-2, with 8 nucleotides matching TRBD1. The CDR3 spans 16 residues. The V and J ends lost 10 bases and 1 base, in that order; junction bases with no gene match: 14. The germline V gene has CDR1 MNHNS and CDR2 SASEGT. CDR3 bases: TGTGCCACCTCCCAGGGGGCGCGGCAGCTTAACTATGGCTACACCTTC. Translation gives CATSQGARQLNYGYTF.

This clonotype is labeled medium-sized. Sequence at one end of the junction differs from germline and may be a read error. The rearrangement links TRBV9 to TRBJ2-3; a weak D match, TRBD2 (6 bases). The CDR3 runs 13 residues. Germline V gene lookup returns CDR1 SGDLS and CDR2 YYNGEE. The CDR3 spells CASSVALRGSLTF. The DNA of the CDR3 is TGTGCCAGCAGCGTAGCTCTTCGGGGGAGCTTGACTTTT.

This clonotype is termed medium-sized. J is TRBJ2-3 and V is TRBV7-2; D uncertain. This CDR3 comprises 15 residues. Germline assignment: CDR1 SGHTA and CDR2 FQGNSA. Deletions cut 1 base from V and 2 bases from J, with 10 bases between. The CDR3 DNA sequence: TGTGCCAGCAGCTTAGTGGGCATTTACACAGATACGCAGTATTTT. Protein: CASSLVGIYTDTQYF. The variable domain in full, with the rest retrieved from reference TRBV7-2 and TRBJ2-3, is GAGVSQSPSNKVTEKGKDVELRCDPISGHTALYWYRQSLGQGLEFLIYFQGNSAPDKSGLPSDRFSAERTGGSVSTLTIQRTQQEDSAVYLCASSLVGIYTDTQYFGPGTRLTVL.

By share of the sample, this clonotype is medium-sized. J is TRBJ2-2 and V is TRBV7-8, with D hard to call. Germline values: CDR1 SGHVS, CDR2 FQNEAQ. Trimming removed 5 bases from V and 8 bases from J, with 9 bases in between. The CDR3 spans 12 residues. The CDR3 region has the DNA TGTGCCAGCAGCACAAGGCTTGGGGAGCTGTTTTTT. Translation: CASSTRLGELFF.

The gene calls are TRBV20-1 and TRBJ2-4, with D maybe TRBD2 (5 bases). The CDR3 extends over 13 amino acids. V lost 4 bases to trimming and J lost 5 bases, with 12 bases between them. Germline values: CDR1 DFQATT, CDR2 SNEGSKA (reference sequence). This CDR3 is CSATDGGENIQYF. As DNA, the CDR3 is TGCAGTGCTACGGACGGAGGCGAAAACATTCAGTACTTC.

This clonotype is medium-sized within its sample. This chain uses TRBV7-2 with TRBJ1-4, with a weak D call TRBD1 (6 bases). Germline assignment: CDR1 SGHTA and CDR2 FQGNSA. The germline V and J ends were trimmed by 2 bases and 4 bases, with 11 bases remaining between them. The CDR3 runs to 15 residues. The CDR3 is CASSLPVGGNEKLFF. In DNA form, the CDR3 reads TGTGCCAGCAGCTTACCGGTAGGGGGTAATGAAAAACTGTTTTTT.

Sample share makes this clonotype medium-sized. The J gene is TRBJ1-2, the V gene TRBV7-2; D not resolved. Germline CDR1 is SGHTA and CDR2 is FQGNSA. The CDR3 is made up of 11 amino acids. V was clipped by 6 bases and J by 4 bases, with 6 bases between them. CDR3 residues: CASSLAYGYTF. CDR3 bases: TGTGCCAGCAGTCTAGCCTATGGCTACACCTTC.

There are many counts of this clonotype. The V and J genes are TRBV6-2 or TRBV6-3 and TRBJ1-5; D is possibly TRBD1 (5 bases). The CDR3 has 15 residues. CDR1 MNHEY and CDR2 SVGEGT come from the germline V gene. Trimming removed 0 bases from V and 3 bases from J, with 9 bases in between. CDR3 amino acids: CASSYSAGINQPQHF. The CDR3 nucleotides are TGTGCCAGCAGTTACTCGGCAGGGATCAATCAGCCCCAGCATTTT.

This clonotype is categorized as medium-sized. The rearrangement uses TRBV28 and TRBJ2-7; 10 bases map to TRBD2. The J segment lost 2 bases and the V segment lost 6 bases, leaving 10 bases of the junction unmatched. The germline gives CDR1 MDHEN, CDR2 SYDVKM. CDR3 length equals 16 residues. The CDR3 protein is CASSRLAGTIPYEQYF. The CDR3 DNA is TGTGCCAGCAGCAGACTAGCGGGCACTATTCCCTACGAGCAGTACTTC.

By frequency in the sample, this clonotype is medium-sized. The chain couples TRBV24-1 to TRBJ2-3; 10 positions agree with TRBD2. Germline V lookup: CDR1 KGHDR, CDR2 SFDVKD. The CDR3 length is 16 residues. V gave up 3 bases and J gave up 2 bases; unmatched junction bases: 4. The CDR3 reads CATSDKRGGYTDTQYF. The CDR3, as DNA: TGTGCCACCAGTGATAAGCGGGGGGGCTACACAGATACGCAGTATTTT.

In this sample, this clonotype is large. This chain connects TRBV2 to TRBJ1-5; D ambiguous. The germline CDR1 and CDR2 sequences are SNHLY and FYNNEI. The V and J ends lost 6 bases and 10 bases respectively, with 4 bases between them. CDR3 size: 9 residues. The CDR3 here is CASSPPQHF. The CDR3 DNA sequence: TGTGCCAGCAGCCCTCCCCAGCATTTT.

This clonotype was recorded many times. CDR3 amino acids: CASSSSGINTGELFF. CDR3 sequence (DNA): TGTGCCAGCAGCTCTAGCGGAATCAACACCGGGGAGCTGTTTTTT. This chain joins TRBV11-1 and TRBJ2-2; 7 bases are shared with TRBD2. This CDR3 comprises 15 residues. Unmatched junction bases numbered 4, after V lost 4 bases and J lost 2 bases. Germline lookup yields CDR1 SGHAT and CDR2 FQDESV (reference sequence).

At least ten counts were recorded for this clonotype. The rearrangement joins TRBV29-1 to TRBJ2-1, with 11 bases that match TRBD2. The junction had 8 bases not matched to a gene; V was cut back by 6 bases and J by 7 bases. Looked up from germline, CDR1 is SQVTM and CDR2 is ANQGSEA. CDR3 length equals 14 residues. The CDR3 region is CSVDIAGGRNEQFF. DNA of the CDR3: TGCAGCGTCGATATAGCGGGAGGGAGGAATGAGCAGTTCTTC.

By frequency in the sample, this clonotype is medium-sized. The chain couples TRBV11-1 to TRBJ2-3; 15 nucleotides match TRBD2. CDR3 length equals 17 residues. Germline V gene data show CDR1 as SGHAT and CDR2 as FQDESV (reference sequence). The ends lost 5 bases at V and 2 bases at J; junction bases unmatched: 5. CDR3 residues: CASSPGLAGGATDTQYF. The CDR3 bases are TGTGCCAGCAGCCCGGGACTAGCGGGGGGCGCCACAGATACGCAGTATTTT.

Many counts were recorded for this clonotype. The J gene is TRBJ2-7, the V gene TRBV11-2, with D maybe TRBD2 (7 bases). Germline V gene sequence: CDR1 SGHAT, CDR2 FQNNGV. This CDR3 spans 15 amino acids. Trimming shortened V by 0 bases and J by 3 bases, and 12 bases separated the two germline ends. CDR3 DNA: TGTGCCAGCAGCTTAGAACAGGGAGGGTTCTACGAGCAGTACTTC. It yields the protein CASSLEQGGFYEQYF.

This clonotype was seen many times. The chain is built from TRBV4-2 and TRBJ2-3, with a possible D match to TRBD1 (5 bases). V lost 4 bases, J lost 2 bases, and 7 bases lay in between. CDR1 and CDR2 (germline): LGHNA, YNFKEQ. CDR3 length: 13 amino acids. CDR3: CASSRGNTDTQYF. Here the CDR3 DNA reads TGTGCCAGCAGCCGGGGCAACACAGATACGCAGTATTTT.

This clonotype rates as medium-sized. The chain carries TRBV5-1 and TRBJ2-5; no firm D call. This CDR3 comprises 13 residues. Trimming removed 4 bases at V and 0 bases at J, with 7 bases between. Germline V lookup: CDR1 SGHRS, CDR2 YFSETQ. The CDR3 DNA reads TGCGCCAGCAGCATCGAATACCAAGAGACCCAGTACTTC. Its translation: CASSIEYQETQYF.

The CDR3 reads CASSPQGGRAKNIQYF. The DNA for the CDR3 is TGTGCCAGCAGCCCCCAGGGGGGGCGGGCCAAAAACATTCAGTACTTC. This chain links TRBV28 with TRBJ2-4, with D perhaps TRBD1 or TRBD2 (7 bases each). The V end was cut by 6 bases, the J end by 1 base, with 16 bases between. This CDR3 has 16 residues. CDR1 and CDR2 (germline): MDHEN, SYDVKM.